These 8 T cell receptor beta chains share one sample of origin, sequenced in a study of blood T cells in healthy people across ages. It was with a sample-barcoded 5' primer and a J-beta primer mix that a second PCR of roughly 7 to 12 cycles was run. TCRdb analysed the 5' RACE reads with MiXCR anew, one entry per CDR3 protein. The sample records under 2,000,000 distinct CDR3 sequences, around 50% being singletons. Material: blood. These receptors were collected from a middle-aged woman in good health.

The V call is TRBV20-1, the J call TRBJ2-1; 9 bases match TRBD2. The CDR3 totals 17 residues. The ends lost 1 base at V and 4 bases at J; junction bases unmatched: 11. Germline V CDR1 and CDR2: DFQATT, SNEGSKA (reference sequence). In DNA form, the CDR3 reads TGCAGTGCTAGAGGGACCTCAGCGGGGGGATTTTACAATGAGCAGTTCTTC. This sequence encodes CSARGTSAGGFYNEQFF.

This clonotype was counted many times. This sequence joins TRBV20-1 and TRBJ1-2; 8 bases agree with TRBD1. Losses at the gene ends were 3 bases for V and 6 bases for J; bases not matched to a gene: 12. The CDR3 covers 15 residues. Germline values: CDR1 DFQATT, CDR2 SNEGSKA (reference sequence). CDR3 coding DNA: TGCAGTGCTAGGGCCGGGACAGGAAGGTATGATGGCTACACCTTC. Amino acids: CSARAGTGRYDGYTF.

The V call is TRBV7-2, the J call TRBJ1-2, with TRBD1 matching 9 bases. The CDR3 loop spans 16 amino acids. V shed 5 bases and J 4 bases; nucleotides not matched to a gene: 11. Germline V gene data show CDR1 as SGHTA and CDR2 as FQGNSA. The CDR3 loop reads CASSPLTTGGIYGYTF. The DNA of the CDR3 is TGTGCCAGCAGCCCCCTGACGACAGGGGGGATCTATGGCTACACCTTC. The variable domain in full, with the rest retrieved from reference TRBV7-2 and TRBJ1-2, is GAGVSQSPSNKVTEKGKDVELRCDPISGHTALYWYRQSLGQGLEFLIYFQGNSAPDKSGLPSDRFSAERTGGSVSTLTIQRTQQEDSAVYLCASSPLTTGGIYGYTFGSGTRLTVV.

This clonotype was observed a few times. The rearrangement links TRBV10-3 to TRBJ2-5, with D possibly TRBD1 on 5 matching bases. Trimming removed 8 bases at V and 2 bases at J, with 9 bases between. The CDR3 has 12 residues. Germline V gene lookup returns CDR1 ENHRY and CDR2 SYGVKD. The CDR3 region is CAIGDRQETQYF. For the CDR3, the DNA is TGTGCCATCGGAGACAGACAAGAGACCCAGTACTTC.

This clonotype occurred a few times. The chain has TRBV20-1 and TRBJ1-2; 7 nucleotides match TRBD1. V trimming: 4 bases; J trimming: 0 bases; junction bases outside the gene matches: 2. Germline-derived CDR1 and CDR2 are DFQATT and SNEGSKA (reference sequence). The CDR3 covers 13 residues. CDR3 in amino acids: CSAKTGPNYGYTF. The CDR3 nucleotides read TGCAGTGCTAAGACAGGGCCTAACTATGGCTACACCTTC.

In the case of this clonotype: An end of the junction differs from the germline gene, which may be a read error. V usage is TRBV4-1 and J usage is TRBJ1-2, with 12 bases fitting TRBD1. The CDR3 covers 19 residues. Germline-derived CDR1 and CDR2 are MGHRA and YSYEKL. The CDR3 DNA reads as TGCGCCAGCGGCCAAGTCCCTGTTCGACGGGACAGGGGGCTTTACGGCTACACCTTC. It translates to CASGQVPVRRDRGLYGYTF.

V is TRBV7-2 and J is TRBJ1-1; 9 bases align to TRBD1. Germline V CDR1 and CDR2: SGHTA, FQGNSA. With 3 bases clipped from V and 1 base from J, the junction kept 6 bases outside the gene matches. The CDR3 consists of 16 residues. In DNA, the CDR3 is TGTGCCAGCAGCTTCGGACAGGGGAGAAGGAACACTGAAGCTTTCTTT. Protein sequence: CASSFGQGRRNTEAFF.

This clonotype has a handful of counts. CDR3 residues: CSARVLGRQRDTQYF. The CDR3 region has the DNA TGCAGTGCTAGGGTACTAGGGAGGCAGAGAGATACGCAGTATTTT. The chain links TRBV20-1 to TRBJ2-3; weak D call: TRBD2 (6 bases). CDR3 size: 15 residues. Trimming shortened V by 3 bases and J by 5 bases, and 18 bases separated the two germline ends. CDR1 is DFQATT and CDR2 is SNEGSKA in the germline V gene (reference sequence).